This is a list of T cell receptor beta chains from one sample in a study of cytomegalovirus exposure and HLA in healthy donors. TCRdb's table, derived via immunoSEQ multiplex PCR, lists solely in-frame clones and lacks some. The sample holds 150,000 or so clones, roughly 82% seen once. Sequences were obtained from PBMCs. The origin of the receptors is a man in his fifties in good health and CMV-seropositive. CDR3s include the opening cysteine and the closing phenylalanine or tryptophan. Fields, in order: D gene, J gene, clone size, V gene, CDR3 DNA, CDR3 protein. The D gene is left open where the match is weak. The listing skips clone size in some rows; elsewhere it reads once, few, many or a size class.

TRBD2 TRBJ2-5 few TRBV7-8 TGTGCCAGCAGCCTGTTACTAGCGGGGGCCGGGGAGACCCAGTACTTC CASSLLLAGAGETQYF
TRBD1 TRBJ1-6 NA TRBV14 TGTGCCAGCAGCCTTACCAGACAGGGGGGGTATTCACCCCTCCACTTT CASSLTRQGGYSPLHF
TRBD1 TRBJ1-4 NA TRBV30 TGTGCCTGGAGACAGGGGCTAACTAATGAAAAACTGTTTTTT CAWRQGLTNEKLFF
TRBD1 TRBJ1-4 NA TRBV19 TGTGCCAGTAGTGCCGGACAGGGTAGATACGAAAAACTGTTTTTT CASSAGQGRYEKLFF
TRBD1 TRBJ1-5 NA TRBV2 TGTGCCAGCAACACGGACAGGGTAGGGCAGCCCCAGCATTTT CASNTDRVGQPQHF
NA TRBJ1-1 NA TRBV5-1 TGCGCCAGCAGCTTAGAGGGCAGCAACCCGAACACTGAAGCTTTCTTT CASSLEGSNPNTEAFF
TRBD1 TRBJ2-7 NA TRBV7-9 TGTGCCAGCAGCTCGGGACAGCGGACCACCTACGAGCAGTACTTC CASSSGQRTTYEQYF
NA TRBJ1-6 NA TRBV6-1 TGTGCCAGCAGTGATCGCGAGGGAGTTCATAATTCACCCCTCCACTTT CASSDREGVHNSPLHF
NA TRBJ2-2 NA TRBV5-5 TGTGCCAGCAGCTCCTTTCCGGGGGTCAACACCGGGGAGCTGTTTTTT CASSSFPGVNTGELFF
NA TRBJ1-1 NA TRBV6-5 TGTGCCAGCAGTTACTCGAGAGAGGCTGAAGCTTTCTTT CASSYSREAEAFF
NA TRBJ1-1 NA TRBV2 TGTGCCAGCAGGTTCCGGGAGAACACTGAAGCTTTCTTT CASRFRENTEAFF
NA TRBJ1-1 once TRBV7-2 TGTGCCAGCTCCTTGGAAGCTTTCTTT CASSLEAFF
NA TRBJ2-3 NA TRBV5-1 TGCGCCAGCAGCTCCGGGGATTGGATGAGAGATACGCAGTATTTT CASSSGDWMRDTQYF
TRBD1 TRBJ1-6 once TRBV19 TGTGCCAGTAGTACGACAGGGTATAATTCACCCCTCCACTTT CASSTTGYNSPLHF
NA TRBJ1-1 NA TRBV19 TGTGCCAGTAGTATTGGGCAGGGATGGACTGAAGCTTTCTTT CASSIGQGWTEAFF
NA TRBJ2-4 NA TRBV5-6 TGTGCCAGCAGCATTTACAGGGTGACCAAAAACATTCAGTACTTC CASSIYRVTKNIQYF
NA TRBJ2-5 NA TRBV7-3 TGTGCCAGCAGCTCCACGGGGGGCTCAACTGAGACCCAGTACTTC CASSSTGGSTETQYF
NA TRBJ2-5 NA TRBV11-1 TGTGCCAGCAGTTTCGGACAGACACAAGAGACCCAGTACTTC CASSFGQTQETQYF
TRBD1 TRBJ1-1 NA TRBV5-6 TGTGCCAGCAGCTCCTTCAGACAGGGTGGGAACACTGAAGCTTTCTTT CASSSFRQGGNTEAFF
NA TRBJ1-2 NA TRBV5-4 TGTGCCAGCAGCTCCACAGGGCCCTATGGCTACACCTTC CASSSTGPYGYTF
TRBD2 TRBJ2-1 NA TRBV7-9 TGTGCCAGCAGCCCCGAAGGGACTAGCAGGGTCAATGAGCAGTTCTTC CASSPEGTSRVNEQFF
TRBD1 TRBJ2-5 NA TRBV14 TGTGCCAGCAGCCAAGGGGGGACAGCGGCAGAGACCCAGTACTTC CASSQGGTAAETQYF
NA TRBJ1-2 NA TRBV2 TGTGCCAGCAGTGAGAGGGTTAACTATGGCTACACCTTC CASSERVNYGYTF
TRBD1 TRBJ2-7 once TRBV2 TGTGCCAGCAGCGCCTCAGGGGGCGCGGGCTCCTACGAGCAGTACTTC CASSASGGAGSYEQYF
TRBD2 TRBJ2-3 NA TRBV5-6 TGTGCCAGCAGCCAGGGGACTAGAGGCACAGATACGCAGTATTTT CASSQGTRGTDTQYF
TRBD1 TRBJ2-1 NA TRBV6-5 TGTGCCAGCAGCCCACAGGGGAATGAGCAGTTCTTC CASSPQGNEQFF
NA TRBJ1-1 NA TRBV21-1 TGTGCCAGCAGGCCAAGGAGGCAGAGACCTGAAGCTTTCTTT CASRPRRQRPEAFF
NA TRBJ1-2 NA TRBV18 TGTGCCAGCTCCACCTCCGGCAGGGGTCTTGGCTACACCTTC CASSTSGRGLGYTF
NA TRBJ1-6 NA TRBV2 TGTGCCAGCAGGGGGGACTCTAGGGGTAATTCACCCCTCCACTTT CASRGDSRGNSPLHF
TRBD1 TRBJ1-2 NA TRBV29-1 TGCAGCGTCGGCCCAGACAGGGACGCATGGGGCTACACCTTC CSVGPDRDAWGYTF
NA TRBJ2-4 NA TRBV5-4 TGTGCCAGCAGCTTTGTTGGGGCAGCAGCCAAAAACATTCAGTACTTC CASSFVGAAAKNIQYF
TRBD2 TRBJ2-1 once TRBV7-9 TGTGCCAGCAGCCCCCCCGCGGGAGGGCGGAATGAGCAGTTCTTC CASSPPAGGRNEQFF
NA TRBJ1-6 NA TRBV7-8 TGTGCCAGCAGCTTGGCCCTTCGGGGAGGCTGGGGTTCACCCCTCCACTTT CASSLALRGGWGSPLHF
TRBD1 TRBJ2-3 NA TRBV9 TGTGCCAGCAGCGTAGGGTGGACAGGGAGCACAGATACGCAGTATTTT CASSVGWTGSTDTQYF
TRBD2 TRBJ2-7 NA TRBV6-5 TGTGCCAGCAGTTTTGGGGAGGGTTACGAGCAGTACTTC CASSFGEGYEQYF
NA TRBJ1-2 NA TRBV7-2 TGTGCCAGCAGCTTTGGCCCCAGCGACTATGGCTACACCTTC CASSFGPSDYGYTF
NA TRBJ1-2 NA TRBV7-9 TGTGCCAGCAGCTCCCGGGGGGGCGGCTATGTCTACACCTTC CASSSRGGGYVYTF
NA TRBJ2-2 NA TRBV7-3 TGTGCCAGCAGCCCCATGGGGGGGGCAACGAACACCGGGGAGCTGTTTTTT CASSPMGGATNTGELFF
NA TRBJ1-1 NA TRBV19 TGTGCCAGTAGCCCTAGGTTTCCGGGGTACACTGAAGCTTTCTTT CASSPRFPGYTEAFF
TRBD1 TRBJ2-3 NA TRBV29-1 TGCAGCACCCGGACAGGAACCACAGATACGCAGTATTTT CSTRTGTTDTQYF
NA TRBJ1-2 NA TRBV10-2 TGCGCCAGCAGTGAGTCGATCCCTACCACGGGGGGCTACACCTTC CASSESIPTTGGYTF
NA TRBJ1-3 NA TRBV19 TGTGCCAGTAGTATAACCGGGCCGGGGATCTCTGGAAACACCATATATTTT CASSITGPGISGNTIYF
TRBD1 TRBJ1-1 NA TRBV5-5 TGTGCCAGCAGCGGGACAGGGAGGGCTGAAGCTTTCTTT CASSGTGRAEAFF
TRBD2 TRBJ2-3 NA TRBV18 TGTGCCAGCTCACCCCCGGGACTAGCGGGCCCAGATACGCAGTATTTT CASSPPGLAGPDTQYF
TRBD1 TRBJ2-5 NA TRBV7-8 TGTGCCAGCAGCCAAGGGACAGCTGAAGAGACCCAGTACTTC CASSQGTAEETQYF
TRBD2 TRBJ2-2 NA TRBV13 TGTGCCAGCAGCTTAGTGCGCGGGAGAGCGAACACCGGGGAGCTGTTTTTT CASSLVRGRANTGELFF
NA TRBJ1-2 NA TRBV7-8 TGTGCCAGCAGCTCTAGCTCGGGCTGGGGCTACACCTTC CASSSSSGWGYTF
NA TRBJ2-3 few TRBV7-9 TGTGCCAGCAGTCACCCCCTCGTCGGTACGCAGTATTTT CASSHPLVGTQYF
TRBD1 TRBJ1-1 NA TRBV2 TGTGCCAGTCTACTGACAGGGGGCGCGGGATCGGCTTTCTTT CASLLTGGAGSAFF
TRBD2 TRBJ2-3 few TRBV18 TGTGCCAGCTCACCACTCCTCGGACTAGAAGGGAATACGCAGTATTTT CASSPLLGLEGNTQYF